The rows below give T cell receptor beta chains drawn from one sample of a study of blood T cells in healthy people across ages. TCRdb called the 5' RACE reads again in MiXCR, with one record for every CDR3 protein. Of 1.2 million to 1.5 million distinct CDR3 sequences in the sample, roughly 60% are singletons; the top ten hold roughly 6.3%. The specimen sequenced was blood. All receptors derive from a man between 18 and 35 years old in good health. CDR3s include the opening cysteine and the closing phenylalanine or tryptophan.

>TRBV20-1|TRBJ2-7
CSAAPGQAIYEQYF
>TRBV4-1|TRBJ1-4
CASSPTDRGRGNEKLFF
>TRBV4-2|TRBJ2-3
CASSRVDRGLFTDTQYF
>TRBV6-2/TRBV6-3|TRBJ2-7
CASSPVNYEQYF
>TRBV12-3/TRBV12-4|TRBJ1-4
CASSRGEANEKLFF
>TRBV12-3/TRBV12-4|TRBJ2-1
CASSLGDRARRKQFF
>TRBV4-1|TRBJ2-2
CASSHSPRELFF
>TRBV29-1|TRBJ2-1
CSVERPVTSGRGEQFF
>TRBV11-2|TRBJ2-4
CASRTARGNIQYF
>TRBV7-2|TRBJ1-5
CASSLVRSNQPQHF
>TRBV5-6|TRBJ1-2
CASSTRTGPTGYGYTF
>TRBV12-3/TRBV12-4|TRBJ2-3
CASSLGTSGGRSETQYF
>TRBV4-2|TRBJ1-2
CASSQDRHYGYTF
>TRBV4-1|-
CASSQDQWQTYEQYF
>TRBV12-3/TRBV12-4|TRBJ1-6
CASSNTGVRGPLHF
>TRBV7-8|TRBJ2-3
CASSLEAGQGADTQYF
>TRBV29-1|TRBJ2-2
CSVVVAGVAGELFF